Each of the 8 T cell receptor beta chains below was sequenced from the same sample in a study of blood T cell repertoires in COVID-19. TCRdb keeps only in-frame clones here, not all; method: immunoSEQ multiplex PCR. The profile shows 300,000 or so clones, 70% to 90% of them singletons. The material sequenced was peripheral blood. These receptors all stem from a man aged 65-85 years with acute or convalescent COVID-19.

The rearrangement joins TRBV4-1 to TRBJ2-2, with D tentatively TRBD1 (6 bases). Germline lookup yields CDR1 MGHRA and CDR2 YSYEKL. The CDR3 length is 17 residues. V lost 3 bases to trimming and J lost 3 bases, with 17 bases between them. The CDR3 here is CASSQQHRVSHTGELFF. The CDR3 nucleotides read TGCGCCAGCAGCCAGCAACACAGGGTATCGCACACCGGGGAGCTGTTTTTT.

The V gene is TRBV21-1, the J gene TRBJ2-1; the table's D call, TRBD2, was not checked against the DNA. TRBV21-1 is noted as a pseudogene. There are 14 residues in the CDR3. The CDR3 sequence: CASSKIPLVNEQFF. The CDR3 DNA reads TGTGCCAGCAGCAAAATCCCCCTAGTGAATGAGCAGTTCTTC.

In DNA, the CDR3 is TGTGCCAGTAGTACGGTACAGGGGAGCCTTGATCAGCCCCAGCATTTT. Residues: CASSTVQGSLDQPQHF. The chain carries TRBV19 and TRBJ1-5, with 7 nucleotides matching TRBD1. CDR3 length equals 16 residues. V dropped 4 bases and J dropped 5; count of bases not matched to a gene: 11. Germline V lookup: CDR1 LNHDA, CDR2 SQIVND (reference sequence). The full variable domain, in which reference TRBV19 and TRBJ1-5 provide the parts outside the CDR3, is DGGITQSPKYLFRKEGQNVTLSCEQNLNHDAMYWYRQDPGQGLRLIYYSQIVNDFQKGDIAEGYSVSREKKESFPLTVTSAQKNPTAFYLCASSTVQGSLDQPQHFGDGTRLSIL.

The chain employs TRBV29-1 and TRBJ2-2; D might be TRBD2 (6 bases). The CDR3 covers 13 residues. Between the trimmed V and J ends, which lost 5 bases and 4 bases, there was a span of 11 bases. The V gene's germline CDR1 is SQVTM and CDR2 ANQGSEA. CDR3 nucleotide sequence: TGCAGCGTTCAATACGGGAGCACCGGGGAGCTGTTTTTT. As protein: CSVQYGSTGELFF.

V and J are TRBV5-5 and TRBJ1-1; 7 positions match TRBD1. The CDR3 extends over 14 amino acids. The V gene end was trimmed by 2 bases and the J gene end by 5 bases; junction bases not matched to a gene: 6. Germline V gives CDR1 SGHKS, CDR2 YYEKEE (reference sequence). The CDR3 coding sequence is TGTGCCAGCAGCTTTGGTGTACAGGGGACTGAAGCTTTCTTT. Its translation is CASSFGVQGTEAFF.

V usage is TRBV5-8 and J usage is TRBJ1-3; a weak D match, TRBD1 (5 bases). CDR3 length equals 16 residues. Trimming removed 0 bases at V and 0 bases at J, with 10 bases between. CDR1 is SGHTS and CDR2 is YDEGEE in the germline V gene. In DNA form, the CDR3 reads TGTGCCAGCAGCTTGGTAGGGGCAGTCTCTGGAAACACCATATATTTT. This sequence encodes CASSLVGAVSGNTIYF.

The chain has TRBV7-9 and TRBJ2-3; 7 nucleotides align to TRBD2. Trimming at V came to 5 bases and at J to 1 base, leaving 9 bases not matched to a gene. This CDR3 contains 16 residues. CDR1 and CDR2 (germline): SEHNR, FQNEAQ (reference sequence). CDR3 nucleotide sequence: TGTGCCAGCAGCCCCCGACTCAGCGGGGGCACAGATACGCAGTATTTT. Translation gives CASSPRLSGGTDTQYF.

The chain links TRBV6-5 to TRBJ1-5; no definite D call. Between the trimmed V and J ends, which lost 0 bases and 6 bases, there was a span of 9 bases. CDR1 is MNHEY and CDR2 is SVGAGI in the germline V gene. The CDR3 has 14 amino acids. CDR3 loop: CASSYSAAGQPQHF. As DNA, the CDR3 is TGTGCCAGCAGTTACTCCGCTGCCGGTCAGCCCCAGCATTTT.